Listed below are T cell receptor beta chains from one sample, sequenced in a study of cytomegalovirus exposure and HLA in healthy donors. TCRdb keeps only in-frame clones here, not all; method: immunoSEQ multiplex PCR. The sample has around 210,000 clones, about 85% seen once; the top ten hold about 0.25%. What was sequenced was PBMCs. These TCRs come from a girl aged 2 to 10 in good health and CMV-seronegative. The CDR3 runs from the conserved cysteine through the conserved F or W. A D gene is named only where the DNA matches it firmly. Some rows have no size entry. The others give once, few or many, or a class for an expanded clone.

v_call: TRBV11-1
clone_size: NA
j_call: TRBJ2-5
d_call: TRBD2
cdr3_aa: CASSRTSGMQETQYF

v_call: TRBV5-1
clone_size: NA
j_call: TRBJ1-5
d_call: NA
cdr3_aa: CASSLDANSNQPQHF

v_call: TRBV7-3
clone_size: NA
j_call: TRBJ2-3
d_call: TRBD1
cdr3_aa: CASSLPGGDTQYF

v_call: TRBV6-5
clone_size: NA
j_call: TRBJ1-5
d_call: TRBD1
cdr3_aa: CASSTGQGSNQPQHF

v_call: TRBV5-1
clone_size: NA
j_call: TRBJ1-4
d_call: NA
cdr3_aa: CASSLGQRDEKLFF

v_call: TRBV6-5
clone_size: NA
j_call: TRBJ2-3
d_call: NA
cdr3_aa: CASSWGRRTDTQYF

v_call: TRBV28
clone_size: NA
j_call: TRBJ1-1
d_call: NA
cdr3_aa: CASSPLGEGRSTEAFF

v_call: TRBV6-1
clone_size: NA
j_call: TRBJ2-3
d_call: TRBD2
cdr3_aa: CASSEGTSFF

v_call: TRBV29-1
clone_size: NA
j_call: TRBJ2-1
d_call: TRBD1
cdr3_aa: CSVGWDRGSGEQFF

v_call: TRBV15
clone_size: NA
j_call: TRBJ2-1
d_call: NA
cdr3_aa: CATSRGGAGSYNEQFF

v_call: TRBV5-1
clone_size: NA
j_call: TRBJ2-1
d_call: NA
cdr3_aa: CASSLIMAGVGNEQFF

v_call: TRBV6-1
clone_size: NA
j_call: TRBJ2-7
d_call: NA
cdr3_aa: CASSFLQTSYEQYF

v_call: TRBV20-1
clone_size: NA
j_call: TRBJ2-3
d_call: NA
cdr3_aa: CSVGAAGTQYF

v_call: TRBV27
clone_size: NA
j_call: TRBJ2-4
d_call: NA
cdr3_aa: CASSPLSVAKNIQYF

v_call: TRBV2
clone_size: NA
j_call: NA
d_call: TRBD2
cdr3_aa: CASRLAGGSYEQYF

v_call: TRBV5-6
clone_size: NA
j_call: TRBJ1-6
d_call: NA
cdr3_aa: CASSLIGGSDNSPLHF

v_call: TRBV12-5
clone_size: NA
j_call: TRBJ1-2
d_call: NA
cdr3_aa: CASGFRQDGYTF

v_call: TRBV2
clone_size: NA
j_call: TRBJ2-1
d_call: TRBD2
cdr3_aa: CASTLLAGGYNEQFF

v_call: TRBV2
clone_size: NA
j_call: TRBJ1-2
d_call: TRBD1
cdr3_aa: CADGGGHGYGYTF

v_call: TRBV6-6
clone_size: NA
j_call: TRBJ2-1
d_call: NA
cdr3_aa: CASREYSDSYNEQFF

v_call: TRBV5-4
clone_size: NA
j_call: TRBJ1-6
d_call: NA
cdr3_aa: CASSSSTGRVISPLHF

v_call: TRBV6-6
clone_size: few
j_call: TRBJ1-1
d_call: NA
cdr3_aa: CASSYRDIIAEAFF

v_call: TRBV19
clone_size: NA
j_call: TRBJ2-7
d_call: TRBD1
cdr3_aa: CASSKDRLYEQYF

v_call: TRBV5-6
clone_size: NA
j_call: TRBJ2-5
d_call: NA
cdr3_aa: CASSYGQWETQYF

v_call: TRBV9
clone_size: once
j_call: TRBJ1-6
d_call: TRBD1
cdr3_aa: CASSVEAGGSNSPLHF

v_call: TRBV19
clone_size: NA
j_call: TRBJ2-1
d_call: TRBD2
cdr3_aa: CASSIDTSGSSKQFF

v_call: TRBV15
clone_size: NA
j_call: TRBJ1-1
d_call: NA
cdr3_aa: CAIAEQGTEAFF

v_call: TRBV9
clone_size: NA
j_call: TRBJ2-2
d_call: NA
cdr3_aa: CASSVVKAGAGELFF

v_call: TRBV5-1
clone_size: NA
j_call: TRBJ2-3
d_call: TRBD1
cdr3_aa: CASSLEGGQGSGTQYF

v_call: TRBV4-1
clone_size: NA
j_call: TRBJ2-2
d_call: TRBD2
cdr3_aa: CASSQEGVVAGALTGELFF

v_call: TRBV7-2
clone_size: NA
j_call: TRBJ2-7
d_call: TRBD1
cdr3_aa: CASSSYRGSYEQYF

v_call: TRBV15
clone_size: NA
j_call: TRBJ2-4
d_call: NA
cdr3_aa: CATSDRSNIDWQYF

v_call: TRBV27
clone_size: once
j_call: TRBJ2-3
d_call: TRBD1
cdr3_aa: CASRGQGNPDTQYF

v_call: TRBV9
clone_size: NA
j_call: TRBJ2-1
d_call: NA
cdr3_aa: CASSVSSLPYNEQFF

v_call: TRBV6-1
clone_size: NA
j_call: TRBJ2-3
d_call: NA
cdr3_aa: CASSPWGGTDTQYF

v_call: TRBV13
clone_size: NA
j_call: TRBJ2-7
d_call: TRBD2
cdr3_aa: CASSFAPRGGLYEQYF

v_call: TRBV30
clone_size: few
j_call: TRBJ2-1
d_call: NA
cdr3_aa: CAFNRGSGDEQFF

v_call: TRBV6-1
clone_size: few
j_call: TRBJ2-4
d_call: NA
cdr3_aa: CASSGPQGSITKNIQYF

v_call: TRBV9
clone_size: NA
j_call: TRBJ2-5
d_call: TRBD2
cdr3_aa: CASSVDVAGEETQYF

v_call: TRBV27
clone_size: NA
j_call: TRBJ1-2
d_call: TRBD1
cdr3_aa: CASTPIDRAQGYTF

v_call: TRBV30
clone_size: NA
j_call: TRBJ1-4
d_call: NA
cdr3_aa: CAWSALLAGLNEKLFF

v_call: TRBV6-5
clone_size: NA
j_call: TRBJ1-1
d_call: NA
cdr3_aa: CASSNRGNTEAFF

v_call: TRBV4-1
clone_size: once
j_call: TRBJ1-5
d_call: NA
cdr3_aa: CASSQGHLSNQPQHF

v_call: TRBV5-5
clone_size: NA
j_call: TRBJ1-3
d_call: NA
cdr3_aa: CASTSQTSGNTIYF

v_call: TRBV10-1
clone_size: NA
j_call: TRBJ2-7
d_call: NA
cdr3_aa: CASREGQYPYEQYF

v_call: TRBV19
clone_size: few
j_call: TRBJ2-3
d_call: NA
cdr3_aa: CASKVATSTDTQYF

v_call: TRBV4-2
clone_size: NA
j_call: TRBJ2-3
d_call: TRBD2
cdr3_aa: CASSQVGTSGRLAADTQYF

v_call: TRBV11-2
clone_size: NA
j_call: TRBJ2-2
d_call: NA
cdr3_aa: CASRALTGELFF

v_call: TRBV5-1
clone_size: NA
j_call: TRBJ1-1
d_call: NA
cdr3_aa: CASSLASGLMNTEAFF

v_call: TRBV7-6
clone_size: NA
j_call: TRBJ2-3
d_call: NA
cdr3_aa: CASSLGWQGWPDTQYF

v_call: TRBV5-5
clone_size: NA
j_call: TRBJ2-7
d_call: NA
cdr3_aa: CASSLVFRYEQYF

v_call: TRBV5-1
clone_size: once
j_call: TRBJ2-5
d_call: TRBD2
cdr3_aa: CASSLRGGRVETQYF

v_call: TRBV30
clone_size: NA
j_call: TRBJ2-4
d_call: NA
cdr3_aa: CAWGDIRLAKNIQYF

v_call: TRBV4-1
clone_size: NA
j_call: TRBJ1-3
d_call: NA
cdr3_aa: CAGSTSQWNSGNTIYF

v_call: TRBV2
clone_size: few
j_call: TRBJ1-5
d_call: NA
cdr3_aa: CASSVGQPQHF

v_call: TRBV7-3
clone_size: NA
j_call: TRBJ1-6
d_call: TRBD1
cdr3_aa: CASSLAAGGSPLHF

v_call: TRBV5-6
clone_size: NA
j_call: TRBJ2-3
d_call: TRBD1
cdr3_aa: CASSLVRGITDTQYF

v_call: TRBV7-9
clone_size: NA
j_call: TRBJ2-1
d_call: NA
cdr3_aa: CASSLKSRGESGSYNEQFF

v_call: TRBV7-8
clone_size: NA
j_call: TRBJ2-7
d_call: NA
cdr3_aa: CASSLGRGGVYEQYF

v_call: TRBV12-5
clone_size: NA
j_call: TRBJ2-7
d_call: TRBD1
cdr3_aa: CASGLVVTGGAGEQYF